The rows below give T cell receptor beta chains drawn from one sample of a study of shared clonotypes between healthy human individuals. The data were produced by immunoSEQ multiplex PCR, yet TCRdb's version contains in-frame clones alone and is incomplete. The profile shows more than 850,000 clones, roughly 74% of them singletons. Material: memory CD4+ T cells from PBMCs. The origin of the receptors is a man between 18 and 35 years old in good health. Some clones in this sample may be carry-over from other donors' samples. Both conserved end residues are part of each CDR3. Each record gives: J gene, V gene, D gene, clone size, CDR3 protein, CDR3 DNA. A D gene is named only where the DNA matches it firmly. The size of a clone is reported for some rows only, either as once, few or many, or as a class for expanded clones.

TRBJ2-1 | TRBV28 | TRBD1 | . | CASNQKQGSEQFF | TGTGCCAGCAACCAGAAACAGGGGAGTGAGCAGTTCTTC
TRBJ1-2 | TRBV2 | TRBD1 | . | CASNPDRTFYGYTF | TGTGCCAGCAACCCGGACAGGACCTTCTATGGCTACACCTTC
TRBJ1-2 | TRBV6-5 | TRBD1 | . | CASTHRSGGNGYTF | TGTGCCAGCACCCACCGGTCAGGGGGGAACGGCTACACCTTC
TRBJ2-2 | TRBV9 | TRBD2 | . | CASSVAGGLAANTGELFF | TGTGCCAGCAGCGTAGCGGGAGGACTAGCGGCTAACACCGGGGAGCTGTTTTTT
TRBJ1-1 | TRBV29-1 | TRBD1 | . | CSVEGDRSGTEAFF | TGCAGCGTTGAAGGGGACAGGTCCGGCACTGAAGCTTTCTTT
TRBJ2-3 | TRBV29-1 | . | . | CSVQGRTDTQYF | TGCAGCGTTCAGGGGCGGACAGATACGCAGTACTTT
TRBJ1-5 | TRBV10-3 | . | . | CAISELTGAGQPQHF | TGTGCCATCAGTGAATTGACGGGGGCGGGTCAGCCCCAGCATTTT
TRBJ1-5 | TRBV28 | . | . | CASSLRVSNQPQHF | TGTGCCAGCAGTTTACGGGTAAGCAATCAGCCCCAGCATTTT
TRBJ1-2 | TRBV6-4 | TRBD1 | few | CASSLDRGQNYGYTF | TGTGCCAGCAGCCTCGACAGGGGCCAAAACTATGGCTACACCTTC
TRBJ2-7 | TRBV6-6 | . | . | CASSYSVASAGHEQYF | TGTGCCAGCAGTTACTCGGTGGCTAGCGCCGGCCACGAGCAGTACTTC
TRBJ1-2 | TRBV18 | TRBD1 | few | CASSPYRTGEYGYTF | TGTGCCAGCTCACCCTATAGGACAGGGGAATATGGCTACACCTTC
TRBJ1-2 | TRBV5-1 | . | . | CASSANLPGNGYTF | TGCGCCAGCAGCGCGAACCTGCCAGGCAATGGCTACACCTTC
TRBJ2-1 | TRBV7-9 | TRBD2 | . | CASFLPGLAGDTNEQFF | TGTGCCAGCTTTTTACCGGGACTAGCGGGAGATACAAATGAGCAGTTCTTC
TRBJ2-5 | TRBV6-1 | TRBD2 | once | CASGSGRLGTQYF | TGTGCCAGCGGTAGCGGGAGGTTGGGGACCCAGTACTTC
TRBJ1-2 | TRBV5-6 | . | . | CASSGGPGDYGYTF | TGTGCCAGCAGCGGGGGGCCGGGAGACTATGGCTACACCTTC
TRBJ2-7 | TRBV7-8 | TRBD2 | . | CASSPSGSSYEQYF | TGTGCCAGCAGCCCGAGCGGGAGCTCCTACGAGCAGTACTTC
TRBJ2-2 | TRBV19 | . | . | CASSRGYTGELFF | TGTGCCAGTAGTAGGGGGTACACCGGGGAGCTGTTTTTT
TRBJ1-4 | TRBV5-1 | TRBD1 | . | CASSLTGEPNEKLFF | TGCGCCAGCAGCCTGACAGGGGAGCCGAATGAAAAACTGTTTTTT
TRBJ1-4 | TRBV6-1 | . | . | CASSEAGQDEKLFF | TGTGCCAGCAGTGAAGCGGGGCAGGACGAAAAACTGTTTTTT
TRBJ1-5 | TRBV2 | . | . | CASSPGGQINSNQPQHF | TGTGCCAGCAGTCCCGGGGGGCAAATTAATAGCAATCAGCCCCAGCATTTT
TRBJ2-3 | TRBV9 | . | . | CASSVLGDTQYF | TGTGCCAGCAGCGTATTGGGGGATACGCAGTATTTT
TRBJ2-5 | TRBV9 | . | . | CASSGGTLGWETQYF | TGTGCCAGCAGCGGTGGGACACTCGGATGGGAGACCCAGTACTTC
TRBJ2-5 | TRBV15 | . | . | CATSRDPGETQYF | TGTGCCACCAGCAGGGACCCTGGGGAGACCCAGTACTTC
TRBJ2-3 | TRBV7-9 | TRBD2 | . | CASSRTSGSGTDTQYF | TGTGCCAGCAGCCGGACTAGCGGGAGTGGGACAGATACGCAGTATTTT